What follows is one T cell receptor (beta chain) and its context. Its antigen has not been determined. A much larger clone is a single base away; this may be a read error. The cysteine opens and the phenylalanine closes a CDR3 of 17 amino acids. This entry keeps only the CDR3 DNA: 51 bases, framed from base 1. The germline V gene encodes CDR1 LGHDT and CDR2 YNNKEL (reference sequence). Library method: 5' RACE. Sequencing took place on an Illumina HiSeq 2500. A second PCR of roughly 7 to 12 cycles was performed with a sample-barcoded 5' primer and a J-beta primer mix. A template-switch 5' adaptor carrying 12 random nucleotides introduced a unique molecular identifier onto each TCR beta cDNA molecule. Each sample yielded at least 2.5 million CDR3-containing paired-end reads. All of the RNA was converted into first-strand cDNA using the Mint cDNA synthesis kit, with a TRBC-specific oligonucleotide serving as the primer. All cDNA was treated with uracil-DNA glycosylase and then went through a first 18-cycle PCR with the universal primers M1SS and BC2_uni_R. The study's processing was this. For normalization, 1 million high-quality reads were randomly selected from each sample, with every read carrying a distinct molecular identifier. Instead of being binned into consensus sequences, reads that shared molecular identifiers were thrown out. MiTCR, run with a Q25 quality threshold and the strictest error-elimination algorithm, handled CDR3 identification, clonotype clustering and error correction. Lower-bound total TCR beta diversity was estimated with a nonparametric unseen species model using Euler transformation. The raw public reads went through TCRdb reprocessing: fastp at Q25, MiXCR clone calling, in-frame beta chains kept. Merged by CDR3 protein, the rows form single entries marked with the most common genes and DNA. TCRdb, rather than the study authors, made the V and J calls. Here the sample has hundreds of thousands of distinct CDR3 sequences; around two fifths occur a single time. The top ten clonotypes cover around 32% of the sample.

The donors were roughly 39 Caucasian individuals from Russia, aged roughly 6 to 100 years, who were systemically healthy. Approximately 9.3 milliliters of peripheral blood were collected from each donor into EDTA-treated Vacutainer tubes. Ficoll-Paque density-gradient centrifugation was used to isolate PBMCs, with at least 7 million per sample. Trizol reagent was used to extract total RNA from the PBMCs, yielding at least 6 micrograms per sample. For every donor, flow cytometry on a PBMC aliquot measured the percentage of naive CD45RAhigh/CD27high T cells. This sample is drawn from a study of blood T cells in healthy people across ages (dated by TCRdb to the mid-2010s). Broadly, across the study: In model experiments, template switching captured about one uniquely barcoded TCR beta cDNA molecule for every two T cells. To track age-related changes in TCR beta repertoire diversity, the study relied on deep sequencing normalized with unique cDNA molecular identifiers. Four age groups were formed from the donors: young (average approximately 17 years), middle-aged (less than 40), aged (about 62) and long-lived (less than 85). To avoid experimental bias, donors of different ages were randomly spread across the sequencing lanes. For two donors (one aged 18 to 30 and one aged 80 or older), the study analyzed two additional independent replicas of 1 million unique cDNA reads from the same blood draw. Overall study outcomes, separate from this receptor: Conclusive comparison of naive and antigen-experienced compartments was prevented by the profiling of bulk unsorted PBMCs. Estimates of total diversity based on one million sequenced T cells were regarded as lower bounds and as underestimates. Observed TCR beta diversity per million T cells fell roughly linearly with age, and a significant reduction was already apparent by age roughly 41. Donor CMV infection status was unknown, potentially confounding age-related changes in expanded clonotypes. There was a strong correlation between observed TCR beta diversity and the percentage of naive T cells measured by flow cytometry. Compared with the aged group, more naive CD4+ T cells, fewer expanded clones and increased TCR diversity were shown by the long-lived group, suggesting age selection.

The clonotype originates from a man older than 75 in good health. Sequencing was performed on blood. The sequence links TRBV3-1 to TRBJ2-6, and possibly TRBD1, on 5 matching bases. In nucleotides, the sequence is TGTGCCAGCAGCCAAGATAGTCTGAGCTCTGGGGCCAACGTCCCGACTTTC. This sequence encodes CASSQDSLSSGANVPTF.